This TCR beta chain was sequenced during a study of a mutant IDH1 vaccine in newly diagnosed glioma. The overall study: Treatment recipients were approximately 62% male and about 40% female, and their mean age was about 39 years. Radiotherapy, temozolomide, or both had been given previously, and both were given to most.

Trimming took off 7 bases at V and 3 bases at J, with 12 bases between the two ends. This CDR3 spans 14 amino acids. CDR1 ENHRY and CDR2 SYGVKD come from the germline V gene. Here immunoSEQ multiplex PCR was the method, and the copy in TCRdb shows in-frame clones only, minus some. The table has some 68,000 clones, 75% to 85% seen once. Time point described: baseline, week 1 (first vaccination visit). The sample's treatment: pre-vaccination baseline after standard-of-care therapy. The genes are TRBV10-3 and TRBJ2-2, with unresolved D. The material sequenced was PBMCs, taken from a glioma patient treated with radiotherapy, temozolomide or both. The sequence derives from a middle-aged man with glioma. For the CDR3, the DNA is TGTGCCATCAATCCGACTGCCGACACCGGGGAGCTGTTTTTT. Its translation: CAINPTADTGELFF.